The clone carrying this T cell receptor (beta chain) has more than one count but fewer than ten. Its antigen is unidentified. The data derive from a study of response to subunit inactivated influenza vaccine. TCRdb re-called the RT-PCR reads with MiXCR, one entry per CDR3 protein. The data contain about 540,000 distinct CDR3 sequences, approximately 15% of them seen just once; the ten biggest clones take up roughly 11%. Study-level findings and limits: Only a handful of new T cells, the authors suggested, are recruited with each seasonal influenza vaccination.

CDR1 and CDR2 from the germline V gene are MNHEY and SMNVEV (reference sequence). The CDR3 length is 17 residues. V lost 0 bases, J lost 7 bases, and 19 bases lay in between. The specimen comprised PBMCs from blood, sampled roughly 12 days after vaccination. This sequence was found in a man between 50 and 59 years old who received an inactivated influenza vaccine. The rearrangement links TRBV27 to TRBJ2-1; D tentatively reads TRBD1 or TRBD2 (6 bases each). CDR3: CASSLSIAGQAINEQFF. Here the CDR3 DNA reads TGTGCCAGCAGTTTATCGATTGCGGGACAAGCAATAAATGAGCAGTTCTTC.